A single sample gave rise to the 3 T cell receptor beta chains below, sequenced in a study of T cells expressing NK-cell markers. TCRdb reprocessed the 5' RACE reads and reports one entry per CDR3 protein, with no DNA. Its listing shows 350,000 to 450,000 distinct CDR3 sequences. Sequencing was performed on blood T cells: a sorted CD56 or NKG2C T cell subset, CD4+ or CD8+ T cells, or bulk PBMC T cells (not recorded which). These receptors came from a man aged 18-75 years in good health.

The rearrangement uses TRBV15 and TRBJ1-1; TCRdb reports TRBD1, a call that lacks DNA to check it against. Germline CDR1 and CDR2: LNHNV and YYDKDF (reference sequence). This CDR3 is 15 amino acids long. This CDR3 reads CATSRGGAGDTEAFF.

V is TRBV20-1 and J is TRBJ2-7; without DNA, the TCRdb call of TRBD1 cannot be checked. CDR3 size: 15 residues. Per the germline V gene, CDR1 is DFQATT and CDR2 is SNEGSKA (reference sequence). This CDR3 reads CSASHPRVSTYEQYF.

The chain uses TRBV5-1 and TRBJ1-1; TCRdb's D call, TRBD1, is unchecked because there is no DNA. This CDR3 is 16 amino acids long. CDR1 is SGHRS and CDR2 is YFSETQ in the germline V gene. CDR3 residues: CASRWDRGYDGTEAFF.